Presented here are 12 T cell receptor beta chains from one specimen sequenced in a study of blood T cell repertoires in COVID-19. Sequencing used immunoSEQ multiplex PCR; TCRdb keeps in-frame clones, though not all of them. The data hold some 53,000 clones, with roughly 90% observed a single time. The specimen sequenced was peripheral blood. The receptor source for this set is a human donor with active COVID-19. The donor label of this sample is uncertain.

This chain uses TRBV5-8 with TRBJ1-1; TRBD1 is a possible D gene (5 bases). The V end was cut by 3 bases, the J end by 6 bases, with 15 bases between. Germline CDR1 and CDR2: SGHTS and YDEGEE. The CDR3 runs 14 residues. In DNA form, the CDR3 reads TGTGCCAGCAGCTGGGGGACTCTTAGATCTGAAGCTTTCTTT. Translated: CASSWGTLRSEAFF.

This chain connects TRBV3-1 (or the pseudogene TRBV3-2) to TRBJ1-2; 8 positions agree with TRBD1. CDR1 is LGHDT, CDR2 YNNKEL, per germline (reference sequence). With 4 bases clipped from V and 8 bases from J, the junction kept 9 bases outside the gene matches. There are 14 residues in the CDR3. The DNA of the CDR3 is TGTGCCAGCAGCCTCGGACAGGGACCTGGAGGCTACACCTTC. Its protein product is CASSLGQGPGGYTF.

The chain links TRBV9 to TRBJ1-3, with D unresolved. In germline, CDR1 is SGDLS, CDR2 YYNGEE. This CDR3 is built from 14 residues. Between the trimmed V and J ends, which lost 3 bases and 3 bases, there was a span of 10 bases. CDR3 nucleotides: TGTGCCAGCAGCGGGGGAGGGAATGGAAACACCATATATTTT. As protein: CASSGGGNGNTIYF.

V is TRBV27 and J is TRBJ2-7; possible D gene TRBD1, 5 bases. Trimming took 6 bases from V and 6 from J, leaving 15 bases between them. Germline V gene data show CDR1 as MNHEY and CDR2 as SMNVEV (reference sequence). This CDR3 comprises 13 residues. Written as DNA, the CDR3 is TGTGCCAGCAGGCCTTCAGGGTCGCGCGAGCAGTACTTC. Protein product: CASRPSGSREQYF.

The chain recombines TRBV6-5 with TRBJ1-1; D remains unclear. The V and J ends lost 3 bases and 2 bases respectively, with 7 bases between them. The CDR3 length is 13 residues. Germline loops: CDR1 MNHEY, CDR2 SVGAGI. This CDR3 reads CASSYERNTEAFF. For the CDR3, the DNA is TGTGCCAGCAGTTATGAGAGAAACACTGAAGCTTTCTTT.

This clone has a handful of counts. The CDR3 reads CASSPPFSSYNEQFF. In DNA form, the CDR3 reads TGTGCCAGCAGCCCTCCCTTTAGCTCCTACAATGAGCAGTTCTTC. This chain joins TRBV9 and TRBJ2-1; D remains ambiguous. V lost 4 bases and J 0 bases, leaving 11 bases between the germline ends. Germline CDR1 SGDLS, CDR2 YYNGEE. The CDR3 spans 15 residues. The full variable domain, with the rest looked up from reference TRBV9 and TRBJ2-1, is DSGVTQTPKHLITATGQRVTLRCSPRSGDLSVYWYQQSLDQGLQFLIQYYNGEERAKGNILERFSAQQFPDLHSELNLSSLELGDSALYFCASSPPFSSYNEQFFGPGTRLTVL.

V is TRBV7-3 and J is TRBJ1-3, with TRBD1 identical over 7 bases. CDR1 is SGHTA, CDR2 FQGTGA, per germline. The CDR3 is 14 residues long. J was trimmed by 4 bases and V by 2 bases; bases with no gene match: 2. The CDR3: CASSLGGGGNTIYF. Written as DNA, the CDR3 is TGTGCCAGCAGCTTAGGAGGGGGCGGAAACACCATATATTTT.

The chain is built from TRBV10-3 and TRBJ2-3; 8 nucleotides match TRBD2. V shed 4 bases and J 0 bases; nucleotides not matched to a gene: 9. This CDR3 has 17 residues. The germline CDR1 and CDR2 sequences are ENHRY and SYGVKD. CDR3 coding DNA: TGTGCCATCAGTGCTTCACCCGGGACTAGAAGCACAGATACGCAGTATTTT. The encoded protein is CAISASPGTRSTDTQYF.

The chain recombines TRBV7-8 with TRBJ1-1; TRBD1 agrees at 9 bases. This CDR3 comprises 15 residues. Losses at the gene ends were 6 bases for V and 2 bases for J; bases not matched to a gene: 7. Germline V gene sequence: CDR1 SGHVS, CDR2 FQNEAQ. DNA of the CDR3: TGTGCCAGCAGTTCCGGGACAGGGTTTAACACTGAAGCTTTCTTT. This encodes CASSSGTGFNTEAFF.

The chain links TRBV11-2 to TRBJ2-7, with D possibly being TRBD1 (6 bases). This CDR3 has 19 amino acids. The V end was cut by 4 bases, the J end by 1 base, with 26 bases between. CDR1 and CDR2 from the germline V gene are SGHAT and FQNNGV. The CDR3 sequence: CASSSLQSGHRELSYEQYF. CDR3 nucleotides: TGTGCCAGCAGCTCCCTACAATCAGGTCACAGGGAGCTATCCTACGAGCAGTACTTC.

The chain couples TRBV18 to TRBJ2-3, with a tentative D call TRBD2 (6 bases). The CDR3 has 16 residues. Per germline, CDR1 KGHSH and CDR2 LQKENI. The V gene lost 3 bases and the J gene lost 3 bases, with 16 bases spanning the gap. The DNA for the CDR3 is TGTGCCAGCTCACCTCAACCAACGGGGGTAACAGATACGCAGTATTTT. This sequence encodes CASSPQPTGVTDTQYF.

CDR3 nucleotide sequence: TGTGCCAGCAGCTTAGTGACAGGAACCTATGGCTACACCTTC. It codes for CASSLVTGTYGYTF. This chain joins TRBV7-2 and TRBJ1-2, with D perhaps TRBD1 (6 bases). Trimming took 1 base from V and 4 from J, leaving 10 bases between them. CDR3 length equals 14 residues. The germline gives CDR1 SGHTA, CDR2 FQGNSA. The whole variable domain, remainder taken from reference TRBV7-2 and TRBJ1-2, is GAGVSQSPSNKVTEKGKDVELRCDPISGHTALYWYRQSLGQGLEFLIYFQGNSAPDKSGLPSDRFSAERTGGSVSTLTIQRTQQEDSAVYLCASSLVTGTYGYTFGSGTRLTVV.